Below, 12 T cell receptor beta chains from the same sample are listed, as sequenced in a study of shared clonotypes between healthy human individuals. Profiling relied on immunoSEQ multiplex PCR, and the TCRdb table lists in-frame clones only, not all of them. Of over a million clones listed, 98% were seen once; the top ten hold 0.3% to 0.45%. Sequencing was performed on naive CD4+ T cells sorted from blood. Subset indicated: CD45RA+ positively selected. These TCRs come from a man aged 25 to 40 in good health.

This clone was picked up one time. This chain connects TRBV7-8 to TRBJ2-1, with 11 bases lining up with TRBD2. The ends lost 6 bases at V and 0 bases at J; junction bases unmatched: 4. Germline V gives CDR1 SGHVS, CDR2 FQNEAQ. The CDR3 is made up of 16 amino acids. The DNA of the CDR3 is TGTGCCAGCAGTTATACTAGCGGGAGCTCCTACAATGAGCAGTTCTTC. This codes for CASSYTSGSSYNEQFF.

CDR3 region: CASSLWRPSYEQYF. The CDR3 DNA reads as TGTGCCAGCAGCTTATGGCGGCCATCCTACGAGCAGTACTTC. The chain has TRBV7-2 and TRBJ2-7; no firm D call. Trimming took 2 bases from V and 1 from J, leaving 9 bases between them. CDR3 size: 14 residues. CDR1 SGHTA and CDR2 FQGNSA come from the germline V gene.

The V gene is TRBV25-1, the J gene TRBJ2-6, with TRBD2 identical over 9 bases. Germline values: CDR1 MGHDK, CDR2 SYGVNS. The ends lost 7 bases at V and 1 base at J; junction bases unmatched: 8. The CDR3 is 17 residues long. CDR3 nucleotides: TGTGCCAGCACCCCAGTAGCGGGAGAATCTGGGGCCAACGTCCTGACTTTC. It specifies CASTPVAGESGANVLTF.

The gene calls are TRBV18 and TRBJ2-7; TRBD1 matches 10 bases. The V and J ends lost 8 bases and 4 bases, in that order; junction bases with no gene match: 5. This CDR3 contains 13 residues. Germline V gives CDR1 KGHSH, CDR2 LQKENI. CDR3 sequence: CASGTGAKYEQYF. In nucleotides, the CDR3 is TGTGCCAGCGGGACAGGGGCCAAGTACGAGCAGTACTTC.

V is TRBV6-6 and J is TRBJ1-1; D may be TRBD1 (5 bases). This CDR3 spans 15 amino acids. Trimming left V 2 bases short and J 4 bases short, with 14 bases between. Germline values: CDR1 MNHNY, CDR2 SVGAGI (reference sequence). The CDR3 DNA reads TGTGCCAGCAGTTACCAGGGAGGGCCGGGCACTGAAGCTTTCTTT. It yields the protein CASSYQGGPGTEAFF.

The chain links TRBV19 to TRBJ2-1, with 7 bases that match TRBD1. This CDR3 contains 11 residues. Germline V gene sequence: CDR1 LNHDA, CDR2 SQIVND (reference sequence). With V trimmed by 5 bases and J by 12 bases, 4 bases remained unmatched. CDR3 DNA sequence: TGTGCCAGTAGTGCCCGGACAGGGCAGTTCTTC. Translating it yields CASSARTGQFF. The full variable domain, its missing parts supplied by reference TRBV19 and TRBJ2-1, is DGGITQSPKYLFRKEGQNVTLSCEQNLNHDAMYWYRQDPGQGLRLIYYSQIVNDFQKGDIAEGYSVSREKKESFPLTVTSAQKNPTAFYLCASSARTGQFFGPGTRLTVL.

J is TRBJ2-3 and V is TRBV18; no firm D call. The CDR3 length is 15 residues. The germline gives CDR1 KGHSH, CDR2 LQKENI. V was trimmed by 4 bases and J by 0 bases, leaving 11 bases between them. The CDR3 coding sequence is TGTGCCAGCTCACGAGACGGTGCTAGCACAGATACGCAGTATTTT. Residues: CASSRDGASTDTQYF. The full variable domain, with the rest looked up from reference TRBV18 and TRBJ2-3, is NAGVMQNPRHLVRRRGQEARLRCSPMKGHSHVYWYRQLPEEGLKFMVYLQKENIIDESGMPKERFSAEFPKEGPSILRIQQVVRGDSAAYFCASSRDGASTDTQYFGPGTRLTVL.

The chain joins TRBV11-2 to TRBJ2-1, with TRBD2 as a possible D gene (6 bases). This CDR3 is built from 16 residues. Trimming removed 1 base at V and 4 bases at J, with 14 bases between. Germline V gene lookup returns CDR1 SGHAT and CDR2 FQNNGV. The CDR3 bases are TGTGCCAGCAGCTTAGGGCACGGCGGGGTTTACAATGAGCAGTTCTTC. Translation: CASSLGHGGVYNEQFF.

The rearrangement links TRBV19 to TRBJ2-2; TRBD2 matches at 12 bases. The CDR3 consists of 18 residues. V shed 1 base and J 2 bases; nucleotides not matched to a gene: 5. Germline V gene lookup returns CDR1 LNHDA and CDR2 SQIVND (reference sequence). The CDR3: CASSIGLAGAPNTGELFF. The CDR3 region has the DNA TGTGCCAGTAGTATAGGACTAGCGGGAGCTCCAAACACCGGGGAGCTGTTTTTT.

This rearrangement joins TRBV27 to TRBJ2-7, with 9 positions matching TRBD1. J lost 2 bases, V lost 4 bases, and 9 bases had no gene match. This CDR3 has 16 residues. Looked up from germline, CDR1 is MNHEY and CDR2 is SMNVEV (reference sequence). The CDR3 sequence is CASSSITGGAAYEQYF. In DNA, the CDR3 is TGTGCCAGCAGTTCCATTACAGGGGGCGCCGCCTACGAGCAGTACTTC.

The chain couples TRBV28 to TRBJ2-7; 12 bases are shared with TRBD2. Germline assignment: CDR1 MDHEN and CDR2 SYDVKM. The CDR3 has 17 amino acids. After removal of 3 bases from V and 2 bases from J, the junction contained 8 bases not matched to a gene. CDR3: CASSFRPSGRGAYEQYF. CDR3 coding DNA: TGTGCCAGCAGTTTCCGGCCTAGCGGGAGGGGGGCCTACGAGCAGTACTTC. Full variable domain (rest looked up from reference TRBV28 and TRBJ2-7): DVKVTQSSRYLVKRTGEKVFLECVQDMDHENMFWYRQDPGLGLRLIYFSYDVKMKEKGDIPEGYSVSREKKERFSLILESASTNQTSMYLCASSFRPSGRGAYEQYFGPGTRLTVT.

The chain is built from TRBV29-1 and TRBJ1-4; a possible D gene is TRBD1 (5 bases). The CDR3 is 13 residues long. CDR1 and CDR2 from the germline V gene are SQVTM and ANQGSEA. V shed 6 bases and J shed 7 bases, with 15 bases lying between them. CDR3 in amino acids: CSVGQGGSEKLFF. DNA of the CDR3: TGCAGCGTCGGGCAGGGTGGGAGTGAAAAACTGTTTTTT.